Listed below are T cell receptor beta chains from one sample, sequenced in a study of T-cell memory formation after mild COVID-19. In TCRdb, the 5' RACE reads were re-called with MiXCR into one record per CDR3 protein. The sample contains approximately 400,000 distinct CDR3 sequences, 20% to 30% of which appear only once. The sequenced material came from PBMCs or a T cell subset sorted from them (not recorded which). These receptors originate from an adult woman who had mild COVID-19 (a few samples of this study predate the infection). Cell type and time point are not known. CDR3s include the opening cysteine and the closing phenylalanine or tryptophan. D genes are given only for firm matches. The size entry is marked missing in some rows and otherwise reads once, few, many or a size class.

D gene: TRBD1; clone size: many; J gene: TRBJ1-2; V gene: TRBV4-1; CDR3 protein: CASSPVTGEYGYTF; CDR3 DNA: TGCGCCAGCAGCCCGGTGACAGGGGAATATGGCTACACCTTC
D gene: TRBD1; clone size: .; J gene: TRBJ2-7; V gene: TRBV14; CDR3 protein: CASSQVWQGAGEQYF; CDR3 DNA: TGTGCCAGCAGCCAAGTTTGGCAGGGGGCAGGTGAGCAGTACTTC
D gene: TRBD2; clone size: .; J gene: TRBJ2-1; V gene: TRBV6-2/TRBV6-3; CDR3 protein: CASRIRLAGSLDNEQFF; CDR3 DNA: TGTGCCAGCAGAATAAGACTAGCGGGGTCCTTAGACAATGAGCAGTTCTTC
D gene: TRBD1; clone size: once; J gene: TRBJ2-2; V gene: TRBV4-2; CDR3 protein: CASSQVTGGTGELFF; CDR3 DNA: TGTGCCAGCAGCCAAGTAACAGGGGGCACCGGGGAGCTGTTTTTT
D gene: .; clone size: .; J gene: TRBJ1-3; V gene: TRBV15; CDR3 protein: CATSRDRGAGNTIYF; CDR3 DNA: TGTGCCACCAGCAGAGATCGCGGGGCTGGAAACACCATATATTTT
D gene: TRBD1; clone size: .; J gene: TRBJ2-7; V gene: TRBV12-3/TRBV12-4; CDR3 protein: CASTGTGFAYEQYF; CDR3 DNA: TGTGCCAGCACCGGGACAGGGTTCGCCTACGAGCAGTACTTC
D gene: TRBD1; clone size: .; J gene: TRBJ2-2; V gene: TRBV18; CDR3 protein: CASSPSGQRPGELFF; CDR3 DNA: TGTGCCAGCTCACCGTCGGGACAGAGGCCCGGGGAGCTGTTTTTT
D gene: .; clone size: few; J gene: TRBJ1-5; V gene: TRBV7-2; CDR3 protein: CASSLVYTGSNQPQHF; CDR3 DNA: TGTGCCAGCAGCTTAGTCTATACAGGGAGCAATCAGCCCCAGCATTTT
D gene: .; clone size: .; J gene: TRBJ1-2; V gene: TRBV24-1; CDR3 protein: CATSDLDRPNYGYTF; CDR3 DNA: TGTGCCACCAGTGATTTGGACAGGCCTAACTATGGCTACACCTTC
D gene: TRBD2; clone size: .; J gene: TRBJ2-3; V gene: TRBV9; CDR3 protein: CASSVGASGYTDTQYF; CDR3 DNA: TGTGCCAGCAGCGTAGGGGCTAGCGGTTACACAGATACGCAGTATTTT
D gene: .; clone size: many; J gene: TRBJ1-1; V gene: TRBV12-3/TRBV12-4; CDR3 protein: CASSFGQRGAEAFF; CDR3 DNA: TGTGCCAGCAGTTTCGGACAGCGGGGCGCTGAAGCTTTCTTT
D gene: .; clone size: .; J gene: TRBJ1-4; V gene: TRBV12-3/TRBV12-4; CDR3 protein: CASSPGPNEKLFF; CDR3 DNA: TGTGCCAGCAGCCCCGGGCCTAATGAAAAACTGTTTTTT
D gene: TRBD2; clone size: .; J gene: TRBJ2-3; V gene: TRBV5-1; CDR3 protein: CASSAGLAGGPDTQYF; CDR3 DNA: TGCGCCAGCAGCGCAGGACTAGCGGGAGGTCCAGATACGCAGTATTTT
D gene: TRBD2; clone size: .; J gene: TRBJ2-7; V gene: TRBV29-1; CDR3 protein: CSVQGLAEKFYEQYF; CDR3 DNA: TGCAGCGTTCAGGGACTAGCGGAGAAGTTCTACGAGCAGTACTTC
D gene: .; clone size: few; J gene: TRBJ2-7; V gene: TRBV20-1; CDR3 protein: CSVSAGGGYEQYF; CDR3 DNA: TGCAGTGTCTCAGCAGGGGGAGGCTACGAGCAGTACTTC
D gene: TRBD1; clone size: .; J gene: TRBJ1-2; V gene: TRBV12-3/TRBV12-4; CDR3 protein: CASSLALGRGRGYTF; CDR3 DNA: TGTGCCAGCAGTTTGGCCCTGGGCAGGGGGCGAGGCTACACCTTC
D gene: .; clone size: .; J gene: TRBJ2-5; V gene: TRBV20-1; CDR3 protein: CSASMAEEQETQYF; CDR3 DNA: TGCAGTGCTTCGATGGCAGAAGAACAAGAGACCCAGTACTTC
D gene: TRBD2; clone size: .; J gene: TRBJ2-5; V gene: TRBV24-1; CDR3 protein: CATAETSGSFMETQYF; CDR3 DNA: TGTGCCACCGCCGAGACTAGCGGGAGTTTTATGGAGACCCAGTACTTC
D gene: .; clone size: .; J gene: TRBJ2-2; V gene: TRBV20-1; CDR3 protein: CSARVSITGELFF; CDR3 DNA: TGCAGTGCTAGAGTTTCCATCACCGGGGAGCTGTTTTTT
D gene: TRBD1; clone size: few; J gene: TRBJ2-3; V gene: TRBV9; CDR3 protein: CASSPRGSTDTQYF; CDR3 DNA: TGTGCCAGCAGCCCCAGGGGGTCCACAGATACGCAGTATTTT
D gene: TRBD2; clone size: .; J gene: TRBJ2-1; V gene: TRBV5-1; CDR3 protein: CASSFSGGPIGYNEQFF; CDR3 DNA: TGCGCCAGCAGCTTCAGCGGGGGACCAATCGGCTACAATGAGCAGTTCTTC
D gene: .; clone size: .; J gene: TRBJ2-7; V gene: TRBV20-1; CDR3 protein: CSAWDPAYEQYF; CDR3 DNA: TGCAGTGCCTGGGACCCAGCCTACGAGCAGTACTTC
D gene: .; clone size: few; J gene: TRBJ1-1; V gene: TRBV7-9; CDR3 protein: CASHDYRVAAFF; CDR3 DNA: TGTGCCAGCCACGACTACAGGGTAGCAGCTTTCTTT
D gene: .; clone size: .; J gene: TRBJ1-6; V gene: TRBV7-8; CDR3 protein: CASSITGRTLHSPLHF; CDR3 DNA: TGTGCCAGCAGCATTACGGGGCGCACGCTTCATTCACCCCTCCACTTT
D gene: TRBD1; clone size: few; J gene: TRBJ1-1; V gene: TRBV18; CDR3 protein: CASSSTGGAEAFF; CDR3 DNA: TGTGCCAGCTCATCGACAGGGGGGGCTGAAGCTTTCTTT
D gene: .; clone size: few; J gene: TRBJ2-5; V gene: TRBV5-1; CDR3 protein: CASSSTRGTQYF; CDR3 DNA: TGCGCCAGCAGCTCAACCCGGGGGACCCAGTACTTC
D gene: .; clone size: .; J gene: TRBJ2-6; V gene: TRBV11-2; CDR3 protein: CASSYPRGPGANVLTF; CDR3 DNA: TGTGCCAGCAGCTACCCTAGAGGGCCCGGGGCCAACGTCCTGACTTTC
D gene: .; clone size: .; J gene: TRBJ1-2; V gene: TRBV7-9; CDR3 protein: CASSGREYGYTF; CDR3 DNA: TGTGCCAGTTCGGGCAGGGAATATGGCTACACCTTC
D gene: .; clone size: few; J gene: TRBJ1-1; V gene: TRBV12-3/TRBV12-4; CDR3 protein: CASSLGGAQTEAFF; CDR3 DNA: TGTGCCAGCAGTTTAGGGGGGGCGCAGACTGAAGCTTTCTTT
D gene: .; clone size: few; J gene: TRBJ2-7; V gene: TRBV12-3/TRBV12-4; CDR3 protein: CASSLTYSTGYEQYF; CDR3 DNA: TGTGCCAGCAGTTTAACTTACTCGACAGGCTACGAGCAGTACTTC
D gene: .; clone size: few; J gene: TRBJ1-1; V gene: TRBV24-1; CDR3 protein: CATSGGNTEAFF; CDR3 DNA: TGTGCCACCTCGGGAGGGAACACTGAAGCTTTCTTT
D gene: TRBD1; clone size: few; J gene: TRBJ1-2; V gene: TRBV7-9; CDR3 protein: CASSPFRRGNYGYTF; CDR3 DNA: TGTGCCAGCAGCCCATTTCGCAGGGGGAACTATGGCTACACCTTC
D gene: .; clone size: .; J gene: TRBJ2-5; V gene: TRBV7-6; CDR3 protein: CASSDLGEGTQYF; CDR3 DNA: TGTGCCAGCAGCGACTTGGGGGAAGGGACCCAGTACTTC
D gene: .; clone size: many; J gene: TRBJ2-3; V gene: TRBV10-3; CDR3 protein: CAISEGSGRSTDTQYF; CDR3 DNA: TGTGCCATCAGTGAAGGGAGTGGGCGGAGCACAGATACGCAGTATTTT
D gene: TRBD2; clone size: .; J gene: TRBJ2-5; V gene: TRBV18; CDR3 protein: CASSLSGRRETQYF; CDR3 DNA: TGTGCCAGCTCACTCAGCGGGAGAAGGGAGACCCAGTACTTC
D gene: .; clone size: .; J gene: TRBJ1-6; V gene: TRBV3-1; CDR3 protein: CASSPQSNSPLHF; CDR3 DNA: TGTGCCAGCAGCCCTCAATCAAATTCACCCCTCCACTTT
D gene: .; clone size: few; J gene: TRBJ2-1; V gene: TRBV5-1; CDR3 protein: CASSLSQGNVNEQFF; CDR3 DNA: TGCGCCAGCAGCTTGTCACAGGGAAACGTCAATGAGCAGTTCTTC
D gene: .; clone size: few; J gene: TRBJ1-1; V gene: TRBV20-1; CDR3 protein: CSARDNWGGTEAFF; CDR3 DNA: TGCAGTGCTAGAGATAATTGGGGGGGCACTGAAGCTTTCTTT
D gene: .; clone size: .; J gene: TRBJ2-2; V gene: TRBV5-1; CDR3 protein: CASRSLAGTGELFF; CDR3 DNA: TGCGCCAGCAGATCTCTAGCTGGCACCGGGGAGCTGTTTTTT
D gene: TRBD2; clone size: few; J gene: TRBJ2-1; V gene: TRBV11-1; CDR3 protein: CASSPAAGRAYNEQFF; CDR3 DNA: TGTGCCAGCAGCCCTGCTGCCGGGAGGGCCTACAATGAGCAGTTCTTC
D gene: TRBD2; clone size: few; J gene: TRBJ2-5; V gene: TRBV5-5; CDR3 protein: CASSLEVASGGQETQYF; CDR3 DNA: TGTGCCAGCAGCTTGGAAGTGGCTAGCGGGGGGCAAGAGACCCAGTACTTC
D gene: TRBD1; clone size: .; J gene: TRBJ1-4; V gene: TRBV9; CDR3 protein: CASSGTRGLSNEKLFF; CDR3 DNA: TGTGCCAGCAGCGGAACCAGGGGGCTGTCTAATGAAAAACTGTTTTTT
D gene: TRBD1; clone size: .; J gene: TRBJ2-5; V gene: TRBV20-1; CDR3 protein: CSVRGQGTSETQYF; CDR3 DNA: TGCAGTGTTCGGGGACAGGGGACGTCGGAGACCCAGTACTTC
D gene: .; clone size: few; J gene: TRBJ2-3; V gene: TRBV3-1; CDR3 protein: CASSQASDLTTQYF; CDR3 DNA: TGTGCCAGCAGCCAAGCATCGGACTTAACGACGCAGTATTTT
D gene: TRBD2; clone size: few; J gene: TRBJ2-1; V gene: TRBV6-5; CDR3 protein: CASSIGVLAGNYEQFF; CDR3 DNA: TGTGCCAGCTCAATCGGAGTTTTAGCGGGGAATTATGAGCAGTTCTTC
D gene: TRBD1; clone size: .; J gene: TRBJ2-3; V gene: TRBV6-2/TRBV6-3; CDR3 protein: CASSPLGTGYVNTQYF; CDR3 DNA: TGTGCCAGCAGTCCACTCGGGACAGGATATGTGAATACGCAGTATTTT
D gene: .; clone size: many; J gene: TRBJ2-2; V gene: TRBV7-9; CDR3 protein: CASSRNTGELFF; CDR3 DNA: TGTGCCAGCAGCCGGAACACCGGGGAGCTGTTTTTT
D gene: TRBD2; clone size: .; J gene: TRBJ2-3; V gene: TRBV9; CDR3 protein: CASSVADGLEDTQYF; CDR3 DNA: TGTGCCAGCAGCGTAGCTGACGGACTAGAGGATACGCAGTATTTT
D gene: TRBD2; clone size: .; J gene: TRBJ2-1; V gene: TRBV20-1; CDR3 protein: CSARDEAGGYNEQFF; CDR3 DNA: TGCAGTGCTAGAGACGAAGCGGGGGGGTACAATGAGCAGTTCTTC
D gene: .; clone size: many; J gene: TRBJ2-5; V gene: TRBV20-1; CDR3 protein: CSAPKMYQETQYF; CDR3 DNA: TGCAGTGCTCCTAAAATGTACCAAGAGACCCAGTACTTC